This entry lists 20 T cell receptor beta chains sequenced from one sample in a study of cytomegalovirus exposure and HLA in healthy donors. Primers: 60 Vbeta forward and 13 Jbeta reverse. Method: immunoSEQ multiplex PCR; TCRdb's copy keeps in-frame clones and lacks some. The sample shows 200,000 to 250,000 clones, 75% to 85% of them seen only once. Source material: PBMCs. The receptor source for this set is an older woman in good health and CMV-seropositive.

V gene TRBV11-3 combines with J gene TRBJ2-7, with 13 nucleotides matching TRBD2. The CDR3 has 17 amino acids. CDR1 and CDR2 (germline): SGHNT, YENEEA. The trim removed 4 bases at V and 2 bases at J, leaving 8 bases unmatched. CDR3 in DNA: TGTGCCAGCAGCTCGCGCGAAACTAGCGGGAGGGCCTACGAGCAGTACTTC. As protein: CASSSRETSGRAYEQYF. The complete variable domain, with remaining parts taken from reference TRBV11-3 and TRBJ2-7, reads EAGVVQSPRYKIIEKKQPVAFWCNPISGHNTLYWYLQNLGQGPELLIRYENEEAVDDSQLPKDRFSAERLKGVDSTLKIQPAELGDSAVYLCASSSRETSGRAYEQYFGPGTRLTVT.

The chain recombines TRBV7-9 with TRBJ1-1, with D possibly TRBD1 on 5 matching bases. The germline V and J ends were trimmed by 7 bases and 10 bases, with 19 bases remaining between them. CDR3 length: 13 residues. Germline V gene lookup returns CDR1 SEHNR and CDR2 FQNEAQ (reference sequence). The CDR3 sequence: CASIELGRGAAFF. Written as DNA, the CDR3 is TGTGCCAGCATTGAATTGGGGAGGGGTGCAGCTTTCTTT.

This chain connects TRBV5-1 to TRBJ1-2; D ambiguous. Germline assignment: CDR1 SGHRS and CDR2 YFSETQ. V lost 0 bases, J lost 6 bases, and 6 bases lay in between. The CDR3 has 12 amino acids. The CDR3 DNA follows: TGCGCCAGCAGCTTGGACAACCATGGCTACACCTTC. Protein product: CASSLDNHGYTF.

The chain has TRBV19 and TRBJ1-2; TRBD1 aligns across 8 bases. Trimming removed 2 bases from V and 8 bases from J; junction bases left unmatched: 13. There are 16 residues in the CDR3. Germline-derived CDR1 and CDR2 are LNHDA and SQIVND (reference sequence). The CDR3 nucleotides read TGTGCCAGTAGTATAAGCGGGCCGGACAGGGCCAGAGGCTACACCTTC. This translates into CASSISGPDRARGYTF.

The V gene is TRBV7-2, the J gene TRBJ1-1; tentatively, D is TRBD1 (5 bases). V was cut by 1 base and J by 5 bases, with 11 bases left in between. The germline V gene has CDR1 SGHTA and CDR2 FQGNSA. The CDR3 is made up of 14 amino acids. In DNA, the CDR3 is TGTGCCAGCAGCTTAGTAGGGGAGGAGACTGAAGCTTTCTTT. Translation gives CASSLVGEETEAFF.

The chain employs TRBV4-3 and TRBJ2-5, with 7 bases that match TRBD1. The J call could be wrong; TRBJ2-7 is a better fit for the DNA end. CDR3 length: 16 amino acids. The germline V gene has CDR1 LGHNA and CDR2 YSLEER. The CDR3 loop is CASSQATGWGRNEQYF. The CDR3 DNA reads TGCGCCAGCAGCCAAGCGACAGGGTGGGGGAGAAACGAGCAGTACTTC.

V is TRBV6-5 and J is TRBJ2-5, with a weak D call TRBD2 (5 bases). Between the trimmed V and J ends, which lost 5 bases and 5 bases, there was a span of 12 bases. The CDR3 totals 13 residues. In germline, CDR1 is MNHEY, CDR2 SVGAGI. CDR3 sequence: CASSPRGSETQYF. In nucleotides, the CDR3 is TGTGCCAGCAGTCCACGCGGGTCCGAGACCCAGTACTTC.

The chain has TRBV25-1 and TRBJ1-5, with TRBD1 as a possible D gene (5 bases). V dropped 1 base and J dropped 0 bases, with 13 bases sitting between them. Looked up from germline, CDR1 is MGHDK and CDR2 is SYGVNS. This CDR3 is 17 amino acids long. The CDR3 region is CASSESGRGDSNQPQHF. The CDR3 DNA sequence: TGTGCCAGCAGTGAATCAGGGCGGGGGGATAGCAATCAGCCCCAGCATTTT.

The V and J genes are TRBV30 and TRBJ1-4; 8 nucleotides agree with TRBD1. The CDR3 is 15 amino acids. J gave up 4 bases and V 2 bases, and 6 bases lay outside the gene matches. CDR1 and CDR2 (germline): GTSNPN, SVGIG (reference sequence). Here the CDR3 reads CAWSSLTGVNEKLFF. The CDR3 nucleotides read TGTGCCTGGAGTTCCTTGACAGGGGTTAATGAAAAACTGTTTTTT. Full variable domain (rest looked up from reference TRBV30 and TRBJ1-4): SQTIHQWPATLVQPVGSPLSLECTVEGTSNPNLYWYRQAAGRGLQLLFYSVGIGQISSEVPQNLSASRPQDRQFILSSKKLLLSDSGFYLCAWSSLTGVNEKLFFGSGTQLSVL.

The chain combines TRBV5-1 with TRBJ1-1; 9 bases map to TRBD1. CDR1 is SGHRS, CDR2 YFSETQ, per germline. Trimming at V came to 4 bases and at J to 1 base, leaving 5 bases not matched to a gene. This CDR3 has 15 amino acids. The CDR3 spells CASSATGGRNTEAFF. As DNA, the CDR3 is TGCGCCAGCAGCGCAACAGGGGGCAGGAACACTGAAGCTTTCTTT.

The chain uses TRBV28 and TRBJ1-2, with 7 nucleotides matching TRBD1. Germline V gives CDR1 MDHEN, CDR2 SYDVKM. The V segment lost 6 bases and the J segment 2 bases; nucleotides outside the gene matches: 9. The length of the CDR3 is 15 residues. The CDR3 reads CASRLQGGVNYGYTF. The CDR3 nucleotides are TGTGCCAGCAGGCTTCAGGGGGGAGTGAACTATGGCTACACCTTC.

The gene calls are TRBV14 and TRBJ2-2, with 8 bases identical to TRBD1. The trim removed 0 bases at V and 4 bases at J, leaving 7 bases unmatched. The CDR3 length is 17 residues. Germline V CDR1 and CDR2: SGHDN, FVKESK. The CDR3 reads CASSQDLTGVGTGELFF. In DNA form, the CDR3 reads TGTGCCAGCAGCCAAGACCTGACAGGGGTGGGCACCGGGGAGCTGTTTTTT.

This chain joins TRBV28 and TRBJ2-3; weak D call: TRBD2 (6 bases). Trimming removed 1 base at V and 4 bases at J, with 12 bases between. The CDR3 spans 15 residues. Germline loops: CDR1 MDHEN, CDR2 SYDVKM. The CDR3 sequence is CASSLSRGMADTQYF. Written as DNA, the CDR3 is TGTGCCAGCAGTTTATCTCGCGGGATGGCAGATACGCAGTATTTT.

The chain recombines TRBV18 with TRBJ2-6; weak D call: TRBD1 (6 bases). The V gene's germline CDR1 is KGHSH and CDR2 LQKENI. Between the trimmed V and J ends, which lost 4 bases and 0 bases, there was a span of 13 bases. The CDR3 length is 17 residues. CDR3 in amino acids: CASSLRQVGSGANVLTF. The CDR3 nucleotides are TGTGCCAGCTCACTTCGACAGGTTGGCTCTGGGGCCAACGTCCTGACTTTC. Supplemented by reference TRBV18 and TRBJ2-6, the full variable domain reads NAGVMQNPRHLVRRRGQEARLRCSPMKGHSHVYWYRQLPEEGLKFMVYLQKENIIDESGMPKERFSAEFPKEGPSILRIQQVVRGDSAAYFCASSLRQVGSGANVLTFGAGSRLTVL.

DNA for the CDR3: TGTGCCTGGAGTCTGGAGGGGTATCAGCCCCAGCATTTT. It codes for CAWSLEGYQPQHF. V gene TRBV30 combines with J gene TRBJ1-5; D may be TRBD1 (5 bases). Germline V gene data show CDR1 as GTSNPN and CDR2 as SVGIG (reference sequence). The CDR3 runs 13 residues. Deletions cut 2 bases from V and 5 bases from J, with 10 bases between.

This clone came up once. The gene calls are TRBV28 and TRBJ1-2; the D is unclear. V was shortened by 3 bases and J by 2 bases, with 16 bases between the two germline ends. The CDR3 loop spans 16 amino acids. Per the germline V gene, CDR1 is MDHEN and CDR2 is SYDVKM. The CDR3 DNA reads as TGTGCCAGCAGTTTCATCGGAGTTAGGAAAAACTATGGCTACACCTTC. It yields the protein CASSFIGVRKNYGYTF.

This clone was recorded once. The gene calls are TRBV4-3 and TRBJ2-7; 9 bases line up with TRBD1. V shed 1 base and J 2 bases; nucleotides not matched to a gene: 0. This CDR3 has 14 amino acids. Looked up from germline, CDR1 is LGHNA and CDR2 is YSLEER. The CDR3 bases are TGCGCCAGCAGCCAAGGACAGGGGGCCTACGAGCAGTACTTC. Translation: CASSQGQGAYEQYF.

With regard to this clone: This CDR3 is also generated by other DNA sequences in the sample. The rearrangement uses TRBV7-9 and TRBJ2-1, with 7 bases aligning to TRBD2. CDR3 length: 15 amino acids. Trimming took 5 bases from V and 0 from J; bases not matched to a gene: 4. Germline V lookup: CDR1 SEHNR, CDR2 FQNEAQ (reference sequence). The CDR3 protein is CASSPRGSSYNEQFF. CDR3 DNA: TGTGCCAGCAGCCCGCGGGGGAGCTCCTACAATGAGCAGTTCTTC.

The chain uses TRBV5-1 and TRBJ1-5; a weak D match, TRBD1 (6 bases). V was trimmed by 2 bases and J by 7 bases, leaving 13 bases between them. Germline CDR1 reads SGHRS; CDR2 reads YFSETQ. The CDR3 length is 14 residues. Here the CDR3 DNA reads TGCGCCAGCAGCTTCGGGGGGCTGGAGCAGCCCCAGCATTTT. Translating gives CASSFGGLEQPQHF.

The chain employs TRBV5-8 and TRBJ2-3; D uncertain. The CDR3 spans 13 residues. Germline CDR1 SGHTS, CDR2 YDEGEE. V dropped 4 bases and J dropped 5 bases, with 11 bases sitting between them. In DNA form, the CDR3 reads TGTGCCAGCAGCCCACAGTGGCGAGATACGCAGTATTTT. It is translated as CASSPQWRDTQYF.